The 20 T cell receptor beta chains in this list originate from one sample, sequenced in a study of shared clonotypes between healthy human individuals. The table came from immunoSEQ multiplex PCR; TCRdb's copy has only in-frame clones and leaves some out. The table records some 650,000 clones, approximately 97% of them present only once. Specimen: naive CD4+ T cells sorted from blood. Subset: CD45RA+ positively selected. Every receptor here comes from a woman younger than 45 in good health.

The V call is TRBV2, the J call TRBJ1-1; possible D gene TRBD1, 6 bases. V shed 6 bases and J shed 2 bases, with 13 bases lying between them. Per the germline V gene, CDR1 is SNHLY and CDR2 is FYNNEI. This CDR3 is built from 14 residues. In DNA, the CDR3 is TGTGCCAGCAGAGGACAGATTAGTAACACTGAAGCTTTCTTT. This translates into CASRGQISNTEAFF.

The chain links TRBV5-1 to TRBJ2-3; TRBD2 matches at 8 bases. CDR3 length equals 18 residues. The germline CDR1 and CDR2 sequences are SGHRS and YFSETQ. V gave up 0 bases and J gave up 2 bases; unmatched junction bases: 11. The CDR3 spells CASSLGLAGRTLTDTQYF. The CDR3, as DNA: TGCGCCAGCAGCTTGGGGCTAGCGGGCCGAACCCTCACAGATACGCAGTATTTT.

The chain recombines TRBV2 with TRBJ2-4; 10 bases fit TRBD1. The CDR3 has 16 amino acids. Germline V gene data show CDR1 as SNHLY and CDR2 as FYNNEI. V trimming: 4 bases; J trimming: 3 bases; junction bases outside the gene matches: 6. CDR3 in amino acids: CASSGRDRGGKNIQYF. The CDR3 DNA reads as TGTGCCAGCAGTGGTAGGGACAGGGGAGGCAAAAACATTCAGTACTTC.

Worth noting for this clone: One end of the junction varies from germline; a read error may be responsible. This chain joins TRBV10-3 and TRBJ1-1, with 7 bases identical to TRBD1. From germline, CDR1 is ENHRY and CDR2 SYGVKD. The CDR3 extends over 15 amino acids. Here the CDR3 reads CAISPGQVGNAEAFF. CDR3 in DNA: TGTGCCATCAGCCCCGGACAGGTAGGGAACGCTGAAGCTTTCTTT.

The CDR3 here is CASSEAPGEGYGYTF. DNA of the CDR3: TGTGCCAGCAGTGAAGCGCCAGGGGAGGGCTATGGCTACACCTTC. This chain connects TRBV6-1 to TRBJ1-2, with D possibly matching TRBD1 (6 bases). The CDR3 is 15 residues long. The ends were cut back, 0 bases at V and 4 bases at J, with 12 bases in the middle. Germline V CDR1 and CDR2: MNHNS, SASEGT.

The chain uses TRBV6-5 and TRBJ2-7; TRBD1 aligns across 8 bases. The V gene's germline CDR1 is MNHEY and CDR2 SVGAGI. Trimming at V came to 1 base and at J to 6 bases, leaving 11 bases not matched to a gene. The CDR3 runs 16 residues. The CDR3 DNA sequence: TGTGCCAGCAGTTACTATAGGACAGGGTATCGGTCCGAGCAGTACTTC. Its translation is CASSYYRTGYRSEQYF.

This chain links TRBV5-4 with TRBJ2-3; no reliable D call. V lost 3 bases, J lost 0 bases, and 5 bases lay in between. Per germline, CDR1 SGHNT and CDR2 YYREEE (reference sequence). CDR3 length: 13 amino acids. In nucleotides, the CDR3 is TGTGCCAGCAGCTACTCTAGCACAGATACGCAGTATTTT. Translated: CASSYSSTDTQYF.

The rearrangement links TRBV5-1 to TRBJ1-5; a weak D match, TRBD1 (5 bases). Germline CDR1 and CDR2: SGHRS and YFSETQ. Trimming cost V 7 bases and J 4 bases, with 12 bases left between them. This CDR3 comprises 13 residues. In DNA, the CDR3 is TGCGCCAGCGCGGGGGGACCGAATCAGCCCCAGCATTTT. This codes for CASAGGPNQPQHF.

The chain combines TRBV5-1 with TRBJ2-1, with TRBD1 identical over 7 bases. This CDR3 has 15 amino acids. Germline trimming cut 3 bases from V and 4 bases from J; bases unmatched to any gene: 7. From germline, CDR1 is SGHRS and CDR2 YFSETQ. CDR3 region: CASSSPGTVYNEQFF. In DNA, the CDR3 is TGCGCCAGCAGCTCCCCCGGGACAGTTTACAATGAGCAGTTCTTC. Full variable domain (rest looked up from reference TRBV5-1 and TRBJ2-1): KAGVTQTPRYLIKTRGQQVTLSCSPISGHRSVSWYQQTPGQGLQFLFEYFSETQRNKGNFPGRFSGRQFSNSRSEMNVSTLELGDSALYLCASSSPGTVYNEQFFGPGTRLTVL.

The CDR3: CASSGTGGFYGYTF. The CDR3 coding sequence is TGTGCCAGCAGTGGGACAGGGGGTTTCTATGGCTACACCTTC. The chain links TRBV2 to TRBJ1-2, with 10 bases that match TRBD1. The CDR3 contains 14 residues. V dropped 4 bases and J dropped 4; count of bases not matched to a gene: 3. CDR1 is SNHLY and CDR2 is FYNNEI in the germline V gene.

V is TRBV29-1 and J is TRBJ1-1; maybe TRBD1 (6 bases). Germline V lookup: CDR1 SQVTM, CDR2 ANQGSEA. V was pared by 4 bases and J by 0 bases, with 15 bases between. The CDR3 is made up of 15 amino acids. The CDR3 loop is CSVVGGVVMNTEAFF. The CDR3 DNA reads as TGCAGCGTTGTAGGGGGGGTAGTGATGAACACTGAAGCTTTCTTT.

This rearrangement joins TRBV7-8 to TRBJ2-7; 11 bases align to TRBD2. The J segment lost 3 bases and the V segment lost 1 base, leaving 5 bases of the junction unmatched. The CDR3 is made up of 16 amino acids. Germline loops: CDR1 SGHVS, CDR2 FQNEAQ. The CDR3 nucleotides are TGTGCCAGCAGCTTAGGCCCGGGACTAGCGGACTACGAGCAGTACTTC. Translated: CASSLGPGLADYEQYF.

The rearrangement joins TRBV2 to TRBJ1-2; possible D gene TRBD1, 5 bases. The CDR3 consists of 13 residues. The germline gives CDR1 SNHLY, CDR2 FYNNEI. V was shortened by 8 bases and J by 0 bases, with 10 bases between the two germline ends. The CDR3: CASAGLSNYGYTF. Here the CDR3 DNA reads TGTGCCAGCGCGGGACTGTCTAACTATGGCTACACCTTC.

This CDR3 is CASSQSTGEYYEQYF. The CDR3 region has the DNA TGTGCCAGCAGCCAATCAACCGGGGAATACTACGAGCAGTACTTC. The chain combines TRBV4-2 with TRBJ2-7, with a weak D call TRBD2 (5 bases). The CDR3 has 15 residues. Trimming left V 2 bases short and J 3 bases short, with 14 bases between. Per the germline V gene, CDR1 is LGHNA and CDR2 is YNFKEQ.

The gene calls are TRBV5-4 and TRBJ1-1, with a possible D match to TRBD1 (5 bases). V lost 0 bases and J 0 bases, leaving 9 bases between the germline ends. Germline V gene data show CDR1 as SGHNT and CDR2 as YYREEE (reference sequence). The CDR3 extends over 15 amino acids. CDR3 DNA sequence: TGTGCCAGCAGCTTGGTGAGGGGAATGAACACTGAAGCTTTCTTT. Its translation: CASSLVRGMNTEAFF.

V usage is TRBV19 and J usage is TRBJ2-3; 7 bases are a match to TRBD1. V trimming: 4 bases; J trimming: 1 base; junction bases outside the gene matches: 5. The CDR3 is made up of 15 amino acids. In germline, CDR1 is LNHDA, CDR2 SQIVND (reference sequence). CDR3 nucleotide sequence: TGTGCCAGTAGTACTCCGGGACAGCGCACAGATACGCAGTATTTT. The encoded protein is CASSTPGQRTDTQYF. Full variable domain (rest looked up from reference TRBV19 and TRBJ2-3): DGGITQSPKYLFRKEGQNVTLSCEQNLNHDAMYWYRQDPGQGLRLIYYSQIVNDFQKGDIAEGYSVSREKKESFPLTVTSAQKNPTAFYLCASSTPGQRTDTQYFGPGTRLTVL.

The chain uses TRBV5-4 and TRBJ2-7, with 7 bases matching TRBD1. This CDR3 contains 14 residues. V dropped 6 bases and J dropped 0; count of bases not matched to a gene: 6. In germline, CDR1 is SGHNT, CDR2 YYREEE (reference sequence). The CDR3 nucleotides are TGTGCCAGCATCCCGGACAGGAGCTCCTACGAGCAGTACTTC. Encoded protein: CASIPDRSSYEQYF.

This clone occurred once. Within the sample, other DNA sequences also encode this same CDR3. V gene TRBV20-1 combines with J gene TRBJ2-5; D ambiguous. Trimming shortened V by 6 bases and J by 5 bases, and 7 bases separated the two germline ends. The germline V gene encodes CDR1 DFQATT and CDR2 SNEGSKA (reference sequence). The CDR3 consists of 10 residues. The CDR3 loop is CSAPRETQYF. The CDR3 nucleotides read TGCAGTGCCCCCCGGGAGACCCAGTACTTC.

V and J are TRBV9 and TRBJ2-2; a possible D gene is TRBD2 (6 bases). The germline CDR1 and CDR2 sequences are SGDLS and YYNGEE. The CDR3 covers 15 residues. Deletions cut 4 bases from V and 2 bases from J, with 12 bases between. This CDR3 reads CASSPRTINTGELFF. Here the CDR3 DNA reads TGTGCCAGCAGCCCACGGACTATAAACACCGGGGAGCTGTTTTTT.

This clone was detected once. The CDR3 DNA reads as TGTGCCAGCAGCAGTGACCTGAGGCCCCAGCATTTT. Translating it yields CASSSDLRPQHF. The genes are TRBV21-1 and TRBJ1-5. TRBV21-1 is an annotated pseudogene. The CDR3 is 12 residues long.